These T cell receptor beta chains were read from a single sample in a study of response to subunit inactivated influenza vaccine. TCRdb called the RT-PCR reads again in MiXCR, with one record for every CDR3 protein. This sample has about 520,000 distinct CDR3 sequences, with about 25% found just once. The sample consisted of CD4+ T cells sorted from PBMCs, taken less than 6 days after vaccination. The receptors here all came from a man between 50 and 59 years old who received an inactivated influenza vaccine. Each CDR3 is given with its conserved first and last residue. The order of the fields is J gene, V gene, CDR3 protein.

J gene: TRBJ1-1; V gene: TRBV6-2/TRBV6-3; CDR3 protein: CASSSSDRGFSTEAFF
J gene: TRBJ2-7; V gene: TRBV20-1; CDR3 protein: CSASAQVYEQYF
J gene: TRBJ2-5; V gene: TRBV28; CDR3 protein: CASNPQGNQETQYF
J gene: TRBJ2-5; V gene: TRBV20-1; CDR3 protein: CSAPRETQYF
J gene: TRBJ1-1; V gene: TRBV4-2; CDR3 protein: CASSPHGTEAFF
J gene: TRBJ2-1; V gene: TRBV28; CDR3 protein: CASRQGRDSSYNEQFF
J gene: TRBJ1-2; V gene: TRBV12-3/TRBV12-4; CDR3 protein: CASSWAGHGYTF
J gene: TRBJ2-3; V gene: TRBV10-3; CDR3 protein: CAISESRGGTTDTQYF
J gene: TRBJ2-3; V gene: TRBV5-1; CDR3 protein: CASSLAGDATDTQYF
J gene: TRBJ1-4; V gene: TRBV15; CDR3 protein: CATSRGQGFNEKLFF
J gene: TRBJ2-1; V gene: TRBV20-1; CDR3 protein: CSARSGTSGRRGGEQFF
J gene: TRBJ2-3; V gene: TRBV5-1; CDR3 protein: CASSLRGATDTQYF
J gene: TRBJ2-3; V gene: TRBV20-1; CDR3 protein: CSARGTSGGLDTQYF
J gene: TRBJ2-1; V gene: TRBV5-6; CDR3 protein: CASSLLARTNEQFF
J gene: TRBJ2-7; V gene: TRBV3-1; CDR3 protein: CASSQGLTPGGGYEQYF
J gene: TRBJ2-7; V gene: TRBV18; CDR3 protein: CASSIAGTGAEQYF
J gene: TRBJ2-7; V gene: TRBV6-2/TRBV6-3; CDR3 protein: CASSYRTGASEQYF
J gene: TRBJ2-7; V gene: TRBV2; CDR3 protein: CASSEYIGYNDEQYF
J gene: TRBJ2-1; V gene: TRBV4-1; CDR3 protein: CASSQSGQGAANEQFF
J gene: TRBJ2-5; V gene: TRBV12-3/TRBV12-4; CDR3 protein: CASRRAGGQGETQYF
J gene: TRBJ1-1; V gene: TRBV7-6; CDR3 protein: CASSPRNPRDRGNPEAFF
J gene: TRBJ2-5; V gene: TRBV7-7; CDR3 protein: CASSRGLAGEGETQYF
J gene: TRBJ1-1; V gene: TRBV6-1; CDR3 protein: CASSEKGARTEAFF
J gene: TRBJ2-3; V gene: TRBV29-1; CDR3 protein: CSVGTSGLDTDTQYF
J gene: TRBJ2-7; V gene: TRBV7-9; CDR3 protein: CASSSITYEQYF
J gene: TRBJ2-7; V gene: TRBV5-1; CDR3 protein: CASGSRAGNRAVYEQYF
J gene: TRBJ2-2; V gene: TRBV7-2; CDR3 protein: CASSLMVQLNTGELFF
J gene: TRBJ2-3; V gene: TRBV24-1; CDR3 protein: CATSDFLPLRTRHTDTQYF
J gene: TRBJ2-3; V gene: TRBV10-3; CDR3 protein: CAISRQGDTQYF
J gene: TRBJ2-1; V gene: TRBV15; CDR3 protein: CATSREASGMHEQFF
J gene: TRBJ2-7; V gene: TRBV2; CDR3 protein: CAFSQRTGTSGLSYEQYF
J gene: TRBJ1-1; V gene: TRBV5-1; CDR3 protein: CASSWTSFNTEAFF
J gene: TRBJ2-4; V gene: TRBV15; CDR3 protein: CATSPPGPAKNIQYF
J gene: TRBJ2-1; V gene: TRBV25-1; CDR3 protein: CARISGSDYNEQFF
J gene: TRBJ1-2; V gene: TRBV9; CDR3 protein: CASSDGAQGSDGYTF
J gene: TRBJ2-3; V gene: TRBV18; CDR3 protein: CASLPGTSGRTDTQYF
J gene: TRBJ1-4; V gene: TRBV6-1; CDR3 protein: CASGRGRVDEKLFF
J gene: TRBJ2-3; V gene: TRBV5-1; CDR3 protein: CASSLGSPDRLGDTQYF
J gene: TRBJ2-1; V gene: TRBV11-2; CDR3 protein: CASSKIANEQFF
J gene: TRBJ2-3; V gene: TRBV9; CDR3 protein: CASSVRGGTAQSRRDTQYF
J gene: TRBJ2-3; V gene: TRBV12-3/TRBV12-4; CDR3 protein: CACSLLEIWLASTDTQYF
J gene: TRBJ2-2; V gene: TRBV20-1; CDR3 protein: CSARERSDTGELVF
J gene: TRBJ2-7; V gene: TRBV20-1; CDR3 protein: CSARTARASTYEQYF
J gene: TRBJ2-7; V gene: TRBV12-3/TRBV12-4; CDR3 protein: CASGTGTPSYEQYF
J gene: TRBJ2-2; V gene: TRBV6-2/TRBV6-3; CDR3 protein: CASSYSGGNTGELFF
J gene: TRBJ2-1; V gene: TRBV5-1; CDR3 protein: CASSVLTSGRPSYNEQFF
J gene: TRBJ2-3; V gene: TRBV5-4; CDR3 protein: CASSHGQDRPTDTQYF
J gene: TRBJ1-2; V gene: TRBV5-1; CDR3 protein: CASTHGVQRNYGYTF
J gene: TRBJ2-1; V gene: TRBV24-1; CDR3 protein: CATSDLRDRLDEQFF
J gene: TRBJ2-1; V gene: TRBV13; CDR3 protein: CASSTTDEQFF
J gene: TRBJ1-5; V gene: TRBV29-1; CDR3 protein: CSVGEVSNQPQHF
J gene: TRBJ1-5; V gene: TRBV20-1; CDR3 protein: CSAKGTSQHF
J gene: TRBJ2-1; V gene: TRBV10-3; CDR3 protein: CAISESTSPSYNEQFF
J gene: TRBJ2-5; V gene: TRBV28; CDR3 protein: CASSFTSGRDNQETQYF
J gene: TRBJ2-5; V gene: TRBV5-1; CDR3 protein: CASSWGTSGTQETQYF